A single sample gave rise to the 8 T cell receptor beta chains below, sequenced in a study of T cell repertoires in cytomegalovirus infection. Using its own MiXCR run on the reads, TCRdb lists one record per CDR3 protein. This sample has some 300,000 distinct CDR3 sequences, with around 10% found just once. The specimen sequenced was PBMCs. These receptors came from a human donor in good health (CMV status not recorded). Some clones in this sample may be carry-over from other donors' samples.

This clonotype occurred many times. V gene TRBV28 combines with J gene TRBJ2-3; 7 nucleotides match TRBD2. This CDR3 has 16 amino acids. The ends lost 1 base at V and 2 bases at J; junction bases unmatched: 6. Germline V gene sequence: CDR1 MDHEN, CDR2 SYDVKM. CDR3 nucleotide sequence: TGTGCCAGCAGTTTATCAAAAGCGGGGAACACAGATACGCAGTATTTT. This encodes CASSLSKAGNTDTQYF.

Many counts were recorded for this clonotype. As DNA, the CDR3 is TGTGCCAGCAGCATGGGACTAGTCTCCTACAATGAGCAGTTCTTC. This sequence encodes CASSMGLVSYNEQFF. The chain links TRBV5-4 to TRBJ2-1; 8 bases are a match to TRBD2. The J segment lost 0 bases and the V segment lost 4 bases, leaving 3 bases of the junction unmatched. There are 15 residues in the CDR3. Germline V gene sequence: CDR1 SGHNT, CDR2 YYREEE (reference sequence).

This clonotype was observed at least ten times. The chain carries TRBV12-3 or TRBV12-4 and TRBJ2-5; TRBD2 agrees at 10 bases. CDR3 length equals 16 residues. Germline trimming cut 3 bases from V and 2 bases from J; bases unmatched to any gene: 6. In nucleotides, the CDR3 is TGTGCCAGCAGTTTGGCCAAGACTAGCGGGCAAGAGACCCAGTACTTC. Protein product: CASSLAKTSGQETQYF.

This chain links TRBV12-3 or TRBV12-4 with TRBJ2-7; a weak D match, TRBD1 (6 bases). Trimming cost V 3 bases and J 5 bases, with 14 bases left between them. This CDR3 region has 14 residues. The CDR3 protein is CASSFFTGFHEQYF. Written as DNA, the CDR3 is TGTGCCAGCAGTTTCTTCACAGGGTTCCACGAGCAGTACTTC.

At least ten counts were recorded for this clonotype. This chain links TRBV7-9 with TRBJ1-1, with 7 bases aligning to TRBD1. CDR3 length: 14 residues. V dropped 5 bases and J dropped 8; count of bases not matched to a gene: 11. Germline V gene data show CDR1 as SEHNR and CDR2 as FQNEAQ (reference sequence). The chain's CDR3 is CASSIYRGSGEAFF. For the CDR3, the DNA is TGTGCCAGCAGCATATACAGGGGTTCGGGGGAAGCTTTCTTT.

This clonotype was observed many times. The chain is built from TRBV7-9 and TRBJ1-2; unclear D gene. Trimming took 6 bases from V and 6 from J, leaving 11 bases between them. The germline V gene encodes CDR1 SEHNR and CDR2 FQNEAQ (reference sequence). The CDR3 spans 12 residues. CDR3 protein: CASSRTSDGYTF. CDR3 DNA: TGTGCCAGCAGTCGGACTTCTGATGGCTACACCTTC.

This clonotype was seen many times. The chain links TRBV6-5 to TRBJ1-4, with D perhaps matching TRBD1 (5 bases). The CDR3 contains 17 residues. Germline assignment: CDR1 MNHEY and CDR2 SVGAGI. The germline V and J ends were trimmed by 0 bases and 0 bases, with 11 bases remaining between them. The DNA of the CDR3 is TGTGCCAGCAGTTACTCAGGGGTGACCACAACTAATGAAAAACTGTTTTTT. Translating gives CASSYSGVTTTNEKLFF.

This clonotype came up many times. This chain connects TRBV12-3 or TRBV12-4 to TRBJ1-4; D is undetermined. V lost 5 bases and J lost 8, with 6 bases in between. The CDR3 extends over 11 amino acids. CDR3 region: CASSPREKLFF. The CDR3 nucleotides read TGTGCCAGCAGTCCGCGGGAAAAACTGTTTTTT.